This T cell receptor beta chain emerged from a study of cytomegalovirus exposure and HLA in healthy donors. In regard to this clone: Antigen specificity is unknown.

Regarding the study as a whole: Presence/absence comparisons presumed near-even sequencing depth among donors.

In the PCR, 60 Vbeta and 13 Jbeta primers were used. Data came from immunoSEQ multiplex PCR; TCRdb stores just in-frame clones and leaves some out. Its clone listing holds around 70,000 clones. V gave up 3 bases and J gave up 5 bases; unmatched junction bases: 3. This CDR3 spans 14 amino acids. CDR1 and CDR2 (germline): SGHRS, YFSETQ. This sequence was found in a boy between 5 and 17 years old in good health and CMV-seronegative. Sequenced: PBMCs. The rearrangement uses TRBV5-1 and TRBJ1-1; 11 bases match TRBD1. For the CDR3, the DNA is TGCGCCAGCAGCTCGGGGACAGGGGGAACTGAAGCTTTCTTT. Translating gives CASSSGTGGTEAFF.